This T cell receptor (beta chain) was identified during a study of blood T cell repertoires in COVID-19. Study background: Samples came from the United States, Italy and Spain, spanning acute and convalescent COVID-19. PBMCs, B-cell-depleted T cells, or T cells provided the cDNA or gDNA that made up the material.

This table comes from immunoSEQ multiplex PCR, and its TCRdb copy is limited to in-frame clones, with some not included. The top ten hold less than 8% of the sample, which has 95,000 to 130,000 clones, roughly 79% seen once. The receptor was derived from a man between 65 and 85 years old with active or convalescent COVID-19. The sequenced sample consisted of peripheral blood.

This CDR3 reads CASRDTMDYEQYF. The CDR3, as DNA: TGTGCCAGCCGGGATACGATGGACTACGAGCAGTACTTC. This chain uses TRBV10-3 with TRBJ2-7; a possible D gene is TRBD2 (5 bases). Germline CDR1 ENHRY, CDR2 SYGVKD. This CDR3 has 13 amino acids. The V and J ends lost 10 bases and 3 bases respectively, with 16 bases between them.